A single sample gave rise to the 8 T cell receptor beta chains below, sequenced in a study of chemoradiotherapy in HPV16-positive cancers. Libraries were prepared by immunoSEQ multiplex PCR; TCRdb keeps only in-frame clonotypes and omits some of them. Here the sample spans approximately 12,000 clones, around 81% being singletons. Collection of the sample occurred from a patient who underwent chemoradiotherapy. Receptor source: a human donor with HPV-associated anogenital cancer.

The genes are TRBV11-3 and TRBJ2-7; D not certain. Germline V lookup: CDR1 SGHNT, CDR2 YENEEA. Trimming stripped 1 base from V and 4 bases from J, with 14 bases between. CDR3 length: 15 residues. The DNA of the CDR3 is TGTGCCAGCAGCTTAGGAGCACATGCCTCGTACGAGCAGTACTTC. Translating gives CASSLGAHASYEQYF.

The chain carries TRBV6-1 and TRBJ1-1, with D perhaps matching TRBD1 (5 bases). Germline CDR1 and CDR2: MNHNS and SASEGT. With 6 bases removed from V and 8 bases from J, the gap between germline ends came to 13 bases. The CDR3 has 12 amino acids. This CDR3 is CASSARGAEAFF. CDR3 DNA sequence: TGTGCCAGCAGCGCACGGGGCGCGGAAGCTTTCTTT.

The chain has TRBV4-2 and TRBJ1-3, with TRBD1 as a possible D gene (5 bases). The CDR3 is 17 amino acids. The germline V gene has CDR1 LGHNA and CDR2 YNFKEQ. Trimming left V 6 bases short and J 4 bases short, with 22 bases between. The CDR3 nucleotides are TGTGCCAGCAGTCCCGTTGTGGGGGTTCTCTCCGGAAACACCATATATTTT. Residues: CASSPVVGVLSGNTIYF.

This chain connects TRBV6-1 to TRBJ1-2; 8 nucleotides line up with TRBD1. V was pared by 6 bases and J by 5 bases, with 5 bases of the junction left unmatched. The CDR3 spans 13 residues. From germline, CDR1 is MNHNS and CDR2 SASEGT. The CDR3 region has the DNA TGTGCCAGCAGAGAGGACAGGGATTATGGCTACACCTTC. Translated, it gives CASREDRDYGYTF.

CDR3 region: CASSRSGGWETQYF. CDR3 nucleotides: TGTGCCAGCAGCCGCAGCGGGGGCTGGGAGACCCAGTACTTC. The chain is built from TRBV11-2 and TRBJ2-5; 8 bases line up with TRBD2. The CDR3 extends over 14 amino acids. J gave up 5 bases and V 5 bases, and 7 bases lay outside the gene matches. CDR1 is SGHAT, CDR2 FQNNGV, per germline.

V and J are TRBV11-2 and TRBJ2-7; D not resolved. Germline lookup yields CDR1 SGHAT and CDR2 FQNNGV. With 0 bases removed from V and 7 bases from J, the gap between germline ends came to 10 bases. The CDR3 length is 13 residues. The CDR3 loop reads CASSLERLAEQYF. In DNA, the CDR3 is TGTGCCAGCAGCTTAGAACGGCTTGCGGAGCAGTACTTC.

V and J are TRBV28 and TRBJ1-5, with 8 nucleotides matching TRBD1. The V gene end was trimmed by 6 bases and the J gene end by 3 bases; junction bases not matched to a gene: 7. The CDR3 extends over 15 amino acids. In germline, CDR1 is MDHEN, CDR2 SYDVKM. CDR3 coding DNA: TGTGCCAGCAGGCCCCCAGGGGGCATCAATCAGCCCCAGCATTTT. Its protein is CASRPPGGINQPQHF.

J is TRBJ2-3 and V is TRBV5-5, with TRBD1 identical over 10 bases. With 0 bases clipped from V and 11 bases from J, the junction kept 9 bases outside the gene matches. Germline loops: CDR1 SGHKS, CDR2 YYEKEE (reference sequence). The CDR3 consists of 15 residues. Written as DNA, the CDR3 is TGTGCCAGCAGCTTGGGTGGGACAGGGGCCTCCCAGCAGTATTTT. Translation: CASSLGGTGASQQYF. Full variable domain (rest looked up from reference TRBV5-5 and TRBJ2-3): DAGVTQSPTHLIKTRGQQVTLRCSPISGHKSVSWYQQVLGQGPQFIFQYYEKEERGRGNFPDRFSARQFPNYSSELNVNALLLGDSALYLCASSLGGTGASQQYFGPGTRLTVL.